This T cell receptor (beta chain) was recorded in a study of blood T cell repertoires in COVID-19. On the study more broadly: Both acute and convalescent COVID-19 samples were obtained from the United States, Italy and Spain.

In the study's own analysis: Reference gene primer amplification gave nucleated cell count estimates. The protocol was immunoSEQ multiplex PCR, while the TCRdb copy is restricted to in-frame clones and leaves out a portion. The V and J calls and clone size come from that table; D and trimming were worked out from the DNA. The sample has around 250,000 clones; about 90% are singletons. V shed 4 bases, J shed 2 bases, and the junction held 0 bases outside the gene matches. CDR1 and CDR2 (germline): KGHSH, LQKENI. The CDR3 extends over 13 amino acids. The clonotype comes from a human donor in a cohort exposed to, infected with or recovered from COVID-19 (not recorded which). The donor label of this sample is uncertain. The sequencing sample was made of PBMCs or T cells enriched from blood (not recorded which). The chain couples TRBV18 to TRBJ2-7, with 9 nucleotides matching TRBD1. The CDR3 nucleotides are TGTGCCAGCTCACGGGACAGGGCCTACGAGCAGTACTTC. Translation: CASSRDRAYEQYF.